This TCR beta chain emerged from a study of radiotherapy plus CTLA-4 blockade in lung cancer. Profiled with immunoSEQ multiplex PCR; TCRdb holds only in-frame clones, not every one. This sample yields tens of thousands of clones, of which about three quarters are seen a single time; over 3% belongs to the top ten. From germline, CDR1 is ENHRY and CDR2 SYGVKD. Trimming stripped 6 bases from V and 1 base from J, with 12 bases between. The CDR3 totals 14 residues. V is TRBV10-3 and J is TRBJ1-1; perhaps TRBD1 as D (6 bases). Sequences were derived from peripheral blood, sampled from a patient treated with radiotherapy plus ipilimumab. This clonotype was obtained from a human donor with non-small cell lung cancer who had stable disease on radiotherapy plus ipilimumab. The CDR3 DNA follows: TGTGCCATCAGCGTAGGGGGGGCGAACACTGAAGCTTTCTTT. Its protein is CAISVGGANTEAFF.